This TCR beta chain originates from a study of CD8 T cells in ankylosing spondylitis. Germline V gene lookup returns CDR1 LGHNA and CDR2 YSLEER. The CDR3 is 16 residues long. With 1 base removed from V and 1 base from J, the gap between germline ends came to 11 bases. TCRdb re-called the 5' RACE reads through MiXCR, storing one row per CDR3 protein. This table has a few hundred thousand distinct CDR3 sequences, over 15% appearing once. The material sequenced was blood, either unsorted or a sorted T cell fraction (not recorded which). The TCR sequence derives from a male donor with ankylosing spondylitis or in good health (not recorded which). The chain recombines TRBV4-3 with TRBJ2-1; weak D call: TRBD2 (6 bases). DNA for the CDR3: TGCGCCAGCAGCCAAGGACTAGGGAGTTCCTACAATGAGCAGTTCTTC. This sequence encodes CASSQGLGSSYNEQFF.